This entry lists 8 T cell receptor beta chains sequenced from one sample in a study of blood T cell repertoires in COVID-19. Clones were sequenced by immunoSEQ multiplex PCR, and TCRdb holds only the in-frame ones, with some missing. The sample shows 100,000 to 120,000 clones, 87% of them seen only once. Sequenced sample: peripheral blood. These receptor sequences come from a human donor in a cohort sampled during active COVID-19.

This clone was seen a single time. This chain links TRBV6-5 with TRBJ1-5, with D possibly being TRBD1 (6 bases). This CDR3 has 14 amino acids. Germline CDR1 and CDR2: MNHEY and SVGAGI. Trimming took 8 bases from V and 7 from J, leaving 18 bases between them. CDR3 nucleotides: TGTGCCAGCCGTACCGGGACACCAATCCAGCCCCAGCATTTT. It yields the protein CASRTGTPIQPQHF.

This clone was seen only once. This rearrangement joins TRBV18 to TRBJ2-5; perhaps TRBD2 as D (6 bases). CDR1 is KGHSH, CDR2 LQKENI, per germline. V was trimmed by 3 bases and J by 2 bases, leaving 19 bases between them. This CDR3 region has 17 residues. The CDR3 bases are TGTGCCAGCTCACCGTTGACGGGCAGTGGACTACAAGAGACCCAGTACTTC. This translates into CASSPLTGSGLQETQYF.

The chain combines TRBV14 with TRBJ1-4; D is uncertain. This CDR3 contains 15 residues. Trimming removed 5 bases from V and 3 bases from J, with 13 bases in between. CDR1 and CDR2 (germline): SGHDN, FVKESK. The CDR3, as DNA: TGTGCCAGCAGCTTTTACAGTGAAGCTAATGAAAAACTGTTTTTT. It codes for CASSFYSEANEKLFF. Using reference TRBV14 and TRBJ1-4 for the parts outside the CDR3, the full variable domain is EAGVTQFPSHSVIEKGQTVTLRCDPISGHDNLYWYRRVMGKEIKFLLHFVKESKQDESGMPNNRFLAERTGGTYSTLKVQPAELEDSGVYFCASSFYSEANEKLFFGSGTQLSVL.

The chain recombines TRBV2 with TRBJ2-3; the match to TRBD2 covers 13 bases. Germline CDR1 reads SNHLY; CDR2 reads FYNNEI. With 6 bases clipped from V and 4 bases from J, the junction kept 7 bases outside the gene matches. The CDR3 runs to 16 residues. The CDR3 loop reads CASRAGTSGTSDTQYF. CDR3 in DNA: TGTGCCAGCAGGGCCGGGACTAGCGGGACCTCAGATACGCAGTATTTT. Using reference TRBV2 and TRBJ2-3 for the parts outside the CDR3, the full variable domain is EPEVTQTPSHQVTQMGQEVILRCVPISNHLYFYWYRQILGQKVEFLVSFYNNEISEKSEIFDDQFSVERPDGSNFTLKIRSTKLEDSAMYFCASRAGTSGTSDTQYFGPGTRLTVL.

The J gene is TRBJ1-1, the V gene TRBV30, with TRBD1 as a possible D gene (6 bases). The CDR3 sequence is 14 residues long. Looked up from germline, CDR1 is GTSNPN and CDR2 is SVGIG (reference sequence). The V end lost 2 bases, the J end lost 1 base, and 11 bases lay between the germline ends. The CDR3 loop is CAWSIGQRNTEAFF. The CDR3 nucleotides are TGTGCCTGGAGTATAGGACAGAGGAACACTGAAGCTTTCTTT.

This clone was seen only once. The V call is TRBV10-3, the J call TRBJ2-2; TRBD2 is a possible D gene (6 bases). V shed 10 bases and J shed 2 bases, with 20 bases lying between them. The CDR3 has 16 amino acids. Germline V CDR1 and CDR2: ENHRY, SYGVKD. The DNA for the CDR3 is TGTGCCACCAAACGGGGAACGGGAGTAAACACCGGGGAGCTGTTTTTT. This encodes CATKRGTGVNTGELFF.

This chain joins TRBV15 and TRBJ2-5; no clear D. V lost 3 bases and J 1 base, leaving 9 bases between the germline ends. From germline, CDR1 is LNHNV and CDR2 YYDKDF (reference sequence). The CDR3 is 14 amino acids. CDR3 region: CATSSKNSQETQYF. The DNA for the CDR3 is TGTGCCACCAGCAGCAAAAACAGCCAAGAGACCCAGTACTTC.

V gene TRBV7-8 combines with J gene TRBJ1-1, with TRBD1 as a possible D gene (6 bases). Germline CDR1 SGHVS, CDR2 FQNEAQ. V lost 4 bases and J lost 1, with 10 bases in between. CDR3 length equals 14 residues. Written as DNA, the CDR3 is TGTGCCAGCAGCTCCCCGGACAGGAACACTGAAGCTTTCTTT. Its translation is CASSSPDRNTEAFF.